These 30 T cell receptor beta chains originate from one sample sequenced in a study of blood T cell repertoires in COVID-19. The table came from immunoSEQ multiplex PCR; TCRdb's copy has only in-frame clones and leaves some out. The table shows about 100,000 clones, with approximately 93% occurring only once. The sequenced sample was peripheral blood. These receptors were taken from a man aged 50-59 years with active COVID-19.

The CDR3 region has the DNA TGTGCCAGCAGTACGACTCAACAGGGAAATCAGCCCCAGCATTTT. As protein: CASSTTQQGNQPQHF. The chain couples TRBV6-5 to TRBJ1-5, with D perhaps matching TRBD1 (6 bases). The V gene lost 5 bases and the J gene lost 4 bases, with 15 bases spanning the gap. The length of the CDR3 is 15 residues. Germline CDR1 is MNHEY and CDR2 is SVGAGI.

The chain recombines TRBV6-5 with TRBJ1-1, with 7 positions matching TRBD1. The CDR3 loop spans 14 amino acids. Germline V gene data show CDR1 as MNHEY and CDR2 as SVGAGI. J was trimmed by 0 bases and V by 2 bases; bases with no gene match: 0. For the CDR3, the DNA is TGTGCCAGCAGTTACGGGACAGTGAACACTGAAGCTTTCTTT. Translation: CASSYGTVNTEAFF.

This clone was seen a single time. V is TRBV6-4 and J is TRBJ2-2; D gene unclear. The CDR3 has 16 residues. Per the germline V gene, CDR1 is MRHNA and CDR2 is SNTAGT. The V gene lost 4 bases and the J gene lost 0 bases, with 12 bases spanning the gap. The chain's CDR3 is CASSAPTPANTGELFF. In DNA, the CDR3 is TGTGCCAGCAGTGCCCCCACACCCGCGAACACCGGGGAGCTGTTTTTT.

The chain has TRBV19 and TRBJ1-5; no reliable D call. The V end lost 5 bases, the J end lost 5 bases, and 13 bases lay between the germline ends. Germline V lookup: CDR1 LNHDA, CDR2 SQIVND (reference sequence). CDR3 length: 14 residues. The CDR3 protein is CASSHPGEDQPQHF. DNA for the CDR3: TGTGCCAGTAGTCACCCGGGAGAGGATCAGCCCCAGCATTTT.

In its sample, this clone was seen a few times. V usage is TRBV7-8 and J usage is TRBJ1-1, with no clear D. The CDR3 is 14 residues long. Germline loops: CDR1 SGHVS, CDR2 FQNEAQ. V was clipped by 5 bases and J by 5 bases, with 15 bases between them. The CDR3 here is CASSVRDFGTEAFF. CDR3 bases: TGTGCCAGCAGCGTCCGTGACTTTGGGACTGAAGCTTTCTTT.

This chain links TRBV6-5 with TRBJ2-1; 9 bases line up with TRBD2. The junction had 4 bases not matched to a gene; V was cut back by 6 bases and J by 7 bases. The CDR3 consists of 13 residues. Germline lookup yields CDR1 MNHEY and CDR2 SVGAGI. The CDR3 spells CASRGGGGNEQFF. CDR3 in DNA: TGTGCCAGCAGAGGCGGGGGGGGAAATGAGCAGTTCTTC.

This chain joins TRBV3-1 (or the pseudogene TRBV3-2) and TRBJ2-5; 7 nucleotides agree with TRBD2. Germline V CDR1 and CDR2: LGHDT, YNNKEL (reference sequence). The CDR3 has 16 residues. V was pared by 4 bases and J by 5 bases, with 13 bases of the junction left unmatched. CDR3: CASSPRGVSVGETQYF. CDR3 in DNA: TGTGCCAGCAGCCCTCGGGGGGTTTCAGTGGGGGAGACCCAGTACTTC.

The V gene is TRBV18, the J gene TRBJ1-1; 7 nucleotides line up with TRBD1. The CDR3 length is 14 residues. The V and J ends lost 3 bases and 3 bases, in that order; junction bases with no gene match: 4. Germline CDR1 KGHSH, CDR2 LQKENI. The CDR3 DNA sequence: TGTGCCAGCTCACCGACAGGGCTCGACACTGAAGCTTTCTTT. Its translation: CASSPTGLDTEAFF.

This chain connects TRBV5-1 to TRBJ2-5, with D tentatively TRBD2 (6 bases). Per the germline V gene, CDR1 is SGHRS and CDR2 is YFSETQ. The CDR3 length is 17 residues. Deletions cut 0 bases from V and 5 bases from J, with 20 bases between. CDR3 region: CASSLGNAGRGMETQYF. CDR3 bases: TGCGCCAGCAGCTTGGGGAATGCGGGAAGGGGTATGGAGACCCAGTACTTC.

The chain couples TRBV4-1 to TRBJ1-2; D perhaps matches TRBD1 (6 bases). The V and J ends lost 1 base and 4 bases respectively, with 13 bases between them. This CDR3 is 15 amino acids long. Germline CDR1 reads MGHRA; CDR2 reads YSYEKL. The CDR3 loop is CASSQVQGTLYGYTF. The CDR3, as DNA: TGCGCCAGCAGCCAAGTGCAGGGGACCCTCTATGGCTACACCTTC.

This clone was seen just once. This chain connects TRBV7-6 to TRBJ1-1; perhaps TRBD1 as D (5 bases). Germline assignment: CDR1 SGHVS and CDR2 FNYEAQ. This CDR3 has 16 residues. Deletions cut 2 bases from V and 4 bases from J, with 17 bases between. CDR3 bases: TGTGCCAGCAGCTTACGCCAGGGAATGGAAAGCACTGAAGCTTTCTTT. Translating gives CASSLRQGMESTEAFF.

J is TRBJ2-5 and V is TRBV5-4, with 8 bases fitting TRBD1. J gave up 4 bases and V 2 bases, and 7 bases lay outside the gene matches. CDR1 and CDR2 from the germline V gene are SGHNT and YYREEE (reference sequence). This CDR3 region has 15 residues. The DNA of the CDR3 is TGTGCCAGCAGCTTTCAGGGGGCGGGGAGAGAGACCCAGTACTTC. The encoded protein is CASSFQGAGRETQYF.

The chain is built from TRBV28 and TRBJ2-7; tentatively, D is TRBD2 (7 bases). The germline V and J ends were trimmed by 1 base and 5 bases, with 15 bases remaining between them. The CDR3 is made up of 15 amino acids. Looked up from germline, CDR1 is MDHEN and CDR2 is SYDVKM. CDR3 sequence (DNA): TGTGCCAGCAGTTTATTAACTGGGGGGGGCCACGAGCAGTACTTC. Its translation: CASSLLTGGGHEQYF.

J is TRBJ1-5 and V is TRBV2; 10 nucleotides line up with TRBD1. J was trimmed by 6 bases and V by 9 bases; bases with no gene match: 8. Looked up from germline, CDR1 is SNHLY and CDR2 is FYNNEI. CDR3 length: 14 amino acids. As DNA, the CDR3 is TGTGCCAGTTCGGGACAGGGGCTCCGTCAGCCCCAGCATTTT. This gives the protein CASSGQGLRQPQHF.

The rearrangement links TRBV5-4 to TRBJ2-2, with 9 nucleotides matching TRBD2. Germline CDR1 and CDR2: SGHNT and YYREEE (reference sequence). After removal of 4 bases from V and 7 bases from J, the junction contained 8 bases not matched to a gene. The CDR3 covers 15 residues. The CDR3 loop is CASSLGAGGDGELFF. In DNA form, the CDR3 reads TGTGCCAGCAGCCTAGGAGCGGGAGGAGACGGGGAGCTGTTTTTT.

This clone occurred once. A read error may account for a junction end that differs from germline. The chain couples TRBV7-2 to TRBJ2-3; 10 bases fit TRBD2. Per germline, CDR1 SGHTA and CDR2 FQGNSA. This CDR3 is built from 16 residues. The CDR3 sequence: CASSLDQYTQRGGRKF. CDR3 DNA sequence: TGTGCCAGCAGCTTAGATCAGTATACCCAGCGGGGGGGACGGAAGTTT. The full variable domain, with the rest looked up from reference TRBV7-2 and TRBJ2-3, is GAGVSQSPSNKVTEKGKDVELRCDPISGHTALYWYRQSLGQGLEFLIYFQGNSAPDKSGLPSDRFSAERTGGSVSTLTIQRTQQEDSAVYLCASSLDQYTQRGGRKFGPGTRLTVL.

The rearrangement uses TRBV6-5 and TRBJ2-7, with D unresolved. V lost 8 bases and J lost 4, with 9 bases in between. Germline loops: CDR1 MNHEY, CDR2 SVGAGI. The CDR3 spans 11 residues. CDR3 DNA: TGTGCCAGCCGCGCGGTGTACGAGCAGTACGTC. It is translated as CASRAVYEQYV.

The chain combines TRBV25-1 with TRBJ1-1, with D possibly matching TRBD1 (5 bases). V dropped 4 bases and J dropped 1 base, with 10 bases sitting between them. Germline V gene data show CDR1 as MGHDK and CDR2 as SYGVNS. This CDR3 spans 14 amino acids. CDR3 sequence (DNA): TGTGCCAGCAGTGGGTCGGGGGGGAACACTGAAGCTTTCTTT. This translates into CASSGSGGNTEAFF.

The V and J genes are TRBV7-2 and TRBJ2-3; D is undetermined. V was clipped by 5 bases and J by 8 bases, with 11 bases between them. The CDR3 runs 12 residues. Germline CDR1 SGHTA, CDR2 FQGNSA. The DNA of the CDR3 is TGTGCCAGCAGCCCGAGGCTTGGTACGCAGTATTTT. Its translation is CASSPRLGTQYF. Full variable domain (outside the CDR3, taken from reference TRBV7-2 and TRBJ2-3): GAGVSQSPSNKVTEKGKDVELRCDPISGHTALYWYRQSLGQGLEFLIYFQGNSAPDKSGLPSDRFSAERTGGSVSTLTIQRTQQEDSAVYLCASSPRLGTQYFGPGTRLTVL.

The gene calls are TRBV6-1 and TRBJ2-1; D ambiguous. V shed 4 bases and J shed 0 bases, with 13 bases lying between them. CDR3 size: 16 residues. Germline-derived CDR1 and CDR2 are MNHNS and SASEGT. CDR3 residues: CASSVGLMSSYNEQFF. The CDR3 DNA follows: TGTGCCAGCAGTGTGGGCCTCATGAGCTCCTACAATGAGCAGTTCTTC.

This chain connects TRBV10-3 to TRBJ1-1, with D perhaps TRBD1 (5 bases). The ends were cut back, 0 bases at V and 1 base at J, with 18 bases in the middle. CDR1 and CDR2 from the germline V gene are ENHRY and SYGVKD. CDR3 length: 18 residues. In DNA form, the CDR3 reads TGTGCCATCAGTGAGTCGATTCTAAGCAGGGAACCGAACACTGAAGCTTTCTTT. Its translation: CAISESILSREPNTEAFF.

Written as DNA, the CDR3 is TGTGCCAGCAGCCCCGCCCAGGGACTAGCGGGAGCAAATGAGCAGTTCTTC. This translates into CASSPAQGLAGANEQFF. The V and J genes are TRBV3-1 (or the pseudogene TRBV3-2) and TRBJ2-1, with 14 bases fitting TRBD2. The CDR3 loop spans 17 amino acids. J lost 7 bases, V lost 4 bases, and 9 bases had no gene match. Germline loops: CDR1 LGHDT, CDR2 YNNKEL (reference sequence).

This clone was detected a few times. The V gene is TRBV27, the J gene TRBJ1-1; TRBD1 is a possible D gene (5 bases). V was pared by 6 bases and J by 4 bases, with 18 bases between. The CDR3 length is 15 residues. Germline lookup yields CDR1 MNHEY and CDR2 SMNVEV (reference sequence). For the CDR3, the DNA is TGTGCCAGCAGGGGGCGTCGCGACACCCCCACTGAAGCTTTCTTT. It encodes CASRGRRDTPTEAFF.

The rearrangement links TRBV28 to TRBJ2-3; 9 nucleotides agree with TRBD1. CDR1 is MDHEN, CDR2 SYDVKM, per germline. This CDR3 is built from 13 residues. With V trimmed by 8 bases and J by 3 bases, 3 bases remained unmatched. This CDR3 is CASSGQGTDTQYF. In DNA form, the CDR3 reads TGTGCCAGCTCGGGACAGGGAACAGATACGCAGTATTTT.

The DNA of the CDR3 is TGTGCCAGCACCCCAGAGGGACTAGCGGGGGGAGAGCAGTTCTTC. As protein: CASTPEGLAGGEQFF. This chain joins TRBV5-5 and TRBJ2-1, with 15 bases fitting TRBD2. V shed 6 bases, J shed 10 bases, and the junction held 8 bases outside the gene matches. This CDR3 has 15 amino acids. Germline-derived CDR1 and CDR2 are SGHKS and YYEKEE (reference sequence).

The chain has TRBV28 and TRBJ2-7; D may be TRBD1 (7 bases). This CDR3 spans 16 amino acids. Germline CDR1 MDHEN, CDR2 SYDVKM. The V end was cut by 8 bases, the J end by 0 bases, with 20 bases between. The CDR3 nucleotides are TGTGCCAGCGGAGGGACAGCCGGTGAGAGCTCCTACGAGCAGTACGTC. It is translated as CASGGTAGESSYEQYV.

The gene calls are TRBV2 and TRBJ1-5; 8 bases match TRBD1. Trimming at V came to 7 bases and at J to 4 bases, leaving 3 bases not matched to a gene. Germline V gene sequence: CDR1 SNHLY, CDR2 FYNNEI. This CDR3 has 13 amino acids. The CDR3 loop is CASIQGDNQPQHF. The CDR3 DNA follows: TGTGCCAGCATACAGGGGGATAATCAGCCCCAGCATTTT. The variable domain in full, completed from reference TRBV2 and TRBJ1-5, reads EPEVTQTPSHQVTQMGQEVILRCVPISNHLYFYWYRQILGQKVEFLVSFYNNEISEKSEIFDDQFSVERPDGSNFTLKIRSTKLEDSAMYFCASIQGDNQPQHFGDGTRLSIL.

The chain carries TRBV6-5 and TRBJ2-7, with a tentative D call TRBD2 (5 bases). This CDR3 has 14 amino acids. V lost 6 bases to trimming and J lost 7 bases, with 19 bases between them. Germline V gives CDR1 MNHEY, CDR2 SVGAGI. The CDR3 sequence is CASSNDPTRREQYV. The DNA of the CDR3 is TGTGCCAGCAGCAATGACCCTACTAGGAGGGAGCAGTACGTC.

The chain couples TRBV30 to TRBJ2-1; a possible D gene is TRBD2 (6 bases). V lost 4 bases and J 1 base, leaving 14 bases between the germline ends. The CDR3 totals 15 residues. Germline V gives CDR1 GTSNPN, CDR2 SVGIG (reference sequence). The CDR3 bases are TGTGCCTGGAAAGACTTAGCGGTTTCCTACAATGAGCAGTTCTTC. This encodes CAWKDLAVSYNEQFF.

This chain joins TRBV11-1 and TRBJ1-1; maybe TRBD1 (5 bases). Per the germline V gene, CDR1 is SGHAT and CDR2 is FQDESV (reference sequence). CDR3 length: 13 amino acids. Trimming shortened V by 5 bases and J by 0 bases, and 7 bases separated the two germline ends. This CDR3 is CASSRGLNTEAFF. The CDR3 coding sequence is TGTGCCAGCAGCCGGGGGTTGAACACTGAAGCTTTCTTT.